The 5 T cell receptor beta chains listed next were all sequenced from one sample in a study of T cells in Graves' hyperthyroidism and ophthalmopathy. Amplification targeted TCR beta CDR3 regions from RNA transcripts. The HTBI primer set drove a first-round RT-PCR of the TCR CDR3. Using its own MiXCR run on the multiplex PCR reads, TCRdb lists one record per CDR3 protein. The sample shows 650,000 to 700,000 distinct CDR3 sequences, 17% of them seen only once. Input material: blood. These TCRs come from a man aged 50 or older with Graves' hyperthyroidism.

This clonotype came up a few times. CDR3 nucleotides: TGTGCCAGCAGTTACTCGGGCTGGCAGGGCCAGCCCCAGCATTTT. Protein sequence: CASSYSGWQGQPQHF. The chain combines TRBV6-2 or TRBV6-3 with TRBJ1-5; tentative D call: TRBD1 (5 bases). CDR1 is MNHEY and CDR2 is SVGEGT in the germline V gene. This CDR3 spans 15 amino acids. The ends were cut back, 0 bases at V and 7 bases at J, with 13 bases in the middle.

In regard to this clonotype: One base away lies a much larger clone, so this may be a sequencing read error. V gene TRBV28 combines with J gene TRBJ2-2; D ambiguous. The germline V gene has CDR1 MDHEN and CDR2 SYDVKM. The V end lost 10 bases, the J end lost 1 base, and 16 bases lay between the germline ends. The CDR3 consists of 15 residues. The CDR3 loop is CANMRNSLNTGELFF. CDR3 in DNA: TGTGCCAACATGAGGAACAGCCTGAACACCGGGGAGCTGTTTTTT.

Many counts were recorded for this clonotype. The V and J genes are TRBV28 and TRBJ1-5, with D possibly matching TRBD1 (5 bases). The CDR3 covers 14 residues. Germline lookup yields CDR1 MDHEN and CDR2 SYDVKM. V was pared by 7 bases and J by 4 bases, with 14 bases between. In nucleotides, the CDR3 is TGTGCCAGCACCTCTCCCGACAGTAATCAGCCCCAGCATTTT. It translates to CASTSPDSNQPQHF.

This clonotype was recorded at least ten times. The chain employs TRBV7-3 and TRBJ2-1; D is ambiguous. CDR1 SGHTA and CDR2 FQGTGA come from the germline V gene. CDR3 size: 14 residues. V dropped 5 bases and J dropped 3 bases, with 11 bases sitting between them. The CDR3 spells CASSTSGGYNEQFF. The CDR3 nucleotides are TGTGCCAGCAGCACCTCCGGCGGCTACAATGAGCAGTTCTTC.

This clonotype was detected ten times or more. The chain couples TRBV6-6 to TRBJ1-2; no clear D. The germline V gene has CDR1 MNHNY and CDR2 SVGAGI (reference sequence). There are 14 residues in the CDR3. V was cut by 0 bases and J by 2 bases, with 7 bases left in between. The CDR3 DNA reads TGTGCCAGCAGTTACTCCCAGGCCAACTATGGCTACACCTTC. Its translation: CASSYSQANYGYTF.